Presented here are 14 T cell receptor beta chains from one specimen sequenced in a study of identical twins. TCRdb reanalysed the 5' RACE reads using MiXCR and keeps one entry per CDR3 protein. The sample holds 350,000 to 600,000 distinct CDR3 sequences, 13% to 15% seen once. The same sample was also used in a study of yellow fever vaccine responses in identical twins.

Sequencing was carried out using CD4+ T cells sorted from blood. These receptors all come from a woman aged 18-29 years in good health.

The rearrangement uses TRBV7-2 and TRBJ2-1; D remains ambiguous. V was shortened by 11 bases and J by 5 bases, with 10 bases between the two germline ends. This CDR3 contains 11 residues. Looked up from germline, CDR1 is SGHTA and CDR2 is FQGNSA. The CDR3 here is CASRRDNEQFF. CDR3 sequence (DNA): TGTGCCTCTAGGCGTGACAATGAGCAGTTCTTC.

V is TRBV6-5 and J is TRBJ2-7; possible D gene TRBD2, 6 bases. Trimming stripped 0 bases from V and 3 bases from J, with 12 bases between. The CDR3 length is 15 residues. Germline CDR1 reads MNHEY; CDR2 reads SVGAGI. CDR3 in amino acids: CASSYSLGGNYEQYF. The CDR3 DNA sequence: TGTGCCAGCAGTTACTCTTTGGGGGGAAACTACGAGCAGTACTTC.

There are many counts of this clonotype. The chain recombines TRBV20-1 with TRBJ2-3; TRBD2 matches 13 bases. CDR1 is DFQATT, CDR2 SNEGSKA, per germline (reference sequence). The CDR3 is 15 residues long. CDR3 DNA sequence: TGCAGCGCCACCGGACTAGCGGGAGGCACAGATACGCAGTATTTT. It codes for CSATGLAGGTDTQYF.

V gene TRBV12-3 or TRBV12-4 combines with J gene TRBJ2-3; D is undetermined. CDR3 length equals 15 residues. V lost 6 bases and J lost 2, with 15 bases in between. CDR3 DNA sequence: TGTGCCAGCAGCTCGACCGGGCGTTCCACAGATACGCAGTATTTT. It encodes CASSSTGRSTDTQYF.

Only a few counts were recorded for this clonotype. This sequence joins TRBV28 and TRBJ1-2; TRBD1 matches 8 bases. The V gene's germline CDR1 is MDHEN and CDR2 SYDVKM. V lost 4 bases to trimming and J lost 8 bases; unmatched junction nucleotides: 18. There are 17 residues in the CDR3. The chain's CDR3 is CASSSPLLRGQGEGYTF. The CDR3 DNA is TGTGCCAGCAGTTCCCCACTTCTTCGCGGACAGGGTGAAGGCTACACCTTC.

The chain joins TRBV6-5 to TRBJ2-5; TRBD1 is a possible D gene (5 bases). V was pared by 2 bases and J by 5 bases, with 18 bases between. Germline V gene data show CDR1 as MNHEY and CDR2 as SVGAGI. The CDR3 is 16 residues long. The CDR3 reads CASSYLAKPKGETQYF. CDR3 DNA sequence: TGTGCCAGCAGTTACCTCGCGAAACCCAAGGGGGAGACCCAGTACTTC.

The chain uses TRBV3-1 and TRBJ2-1; D perhaps matches TRBD2 (6 bases). There are 13 residues in the CDR3. Germline V gene data show CDR1 as LGHDT and CDR2 as YNNKEL (reference sequence). The germline V and J ends were trimmed by 0 bases and 9 bases, with 9 bases remaining between them. The CDR3 sequence: CASSQDPSAEQFF. In DNA form, the CDR3 reads TGTGCCAGCAGCCAAGACCCTAGCGCTGAGCAGTTCTTC.

This clonotype was picked up a small number of times. The chain links TRBV9 to TRBJ1-5; 7 positions agree with TRBD1. J lost 3 bases, V lost 1 base, and 4 bases had no gene match. Germline CDR1 SGDLS, CDR2 YYNGEE. This CDR3 spans 15 amino acids. CDR3 amino acids: CASSVMGTVNQPQHF. The CDR3 DNA is TGTGCCAGCAGCGTAATGGGGACAGTCAATCAGCCCCAGCATTTT.

V and J are TRBV25-1 and TRBJ2-3; maybe TRBD1 (6 bases). The germline gives CDR1 MGHDK, CDR2 SYGVNS. This CDR3 has 16 residues. The V end was cut by 6 bases, the J end by 1 base, with 17 bases between. The CDR3 nucleotides read TGTGCCAGCAGCCCCATCGACAGGCAGGGCACAGATACGCAGTATTTT. Its protein is CASSPIDRQGTDTQYF.

This clonotype has a handful of counts. The CDR3 loop is CASKSQGDTQYF. The CDR3 DNA reads TGTGCCAGCAAATCACAGGGCGATACGCAGTATTTT. This rearrangement joins TRBV27 to TRBJ2-3, with D maybe TRBD1 (6 bases). Germline CDR1 and CDR2: MNHEY and SMNVEV (reference sequence). V was trimmed by 7 bases and J by 6 bases, leaving 11 bases between them. The CDR3 has 12 amino acids.

This chain links TRBV24-1 with TRBJ2-1, with TRBD2 matching over 7 bases. In germline, CDR1 is KGHDR, CDR2 SFDVKD. V lost 4 bases to trimming and J lost 8 bases; unmatched junction nucleotides: 16. The CDR3 runs 17 residues. The CDR3 bases are TGTGCCACCAGTGACCGTACTCTAGCGGCCGGGCCCCATGAGCAGTTCTTC. Amino acids: CATSDRTLAAGPHEQFF.

This clonotype was recorded a few times. V usage is TRBV27 and J usage is TRBJ1-5; 9 positions agree with TRBD1. Germline CDR1 MNHEY, CDR2 SMNVEV (reference sequence). This CDR3 contains 14 residues. The junction had 5 bases not matched to a gene; V was cut back by 3 bases and J by 8 bases. The CDR3 is CASSLGTGNKPQHF. For the CDR3, the DNA is TGTGCCAGCAGTTTGGGGACAGGGAATAAGCCCCAGCATTTT.

This clonotype has more than one count but fewer than ten. The chain has TRBV6-4 and TRBJ2-1, with D possibly TRBD1 on 5 matching bases. The length of the CDR3 is 13 residues. Germline CDR1 reads MRHNA; CDR2 reads SNTAGT. V was cut by 4 bases and J by 4 bases, with 8 bases left in between. The CDR3 DNA follows: TGTGCCAGCAGTGGAGACAGATACAATGAGCAGTTCTTC. Its protein product is CASSGDRYNEQFF.

This clonotype was counted a few times. J is TRBJ1-1 and V is TRBV7-9; D is uncertain. Trimming removed 4 bases from V and 4 bases from J, with 16 bases in between. CDR1 is SEHNR and CDR2 is FQNEAQ in the germline V gene (reference sequence). The CDR3 has 15 residues. The CDR3 nucleotides are TGTGCCAGCAGCTACTGGGGAGCAGAGGGCACTGAAGCTTTCTTT. It specifies CASSYWGAEGTEAFF.